The clone carrying this TCR beta chain appeared a single time. CDR1 MDHEN and CDR2 SYDVKM come from the germline V gene. Trimming cost V 5 bases and J 2 bases; bases outside gene matches: 7. The CDR3 runs 15 residues. Likely unrecorded immune exposures existed in these nominally healthy donors. PCR used 60 Vbeta primers and 13 Jbeta primers. The data were produced by immunoSEQ multiplex PCR, yet TCRdb's version contains in-frame clones alone and is incomplete. Of some 250,000 clones in the sample, about 80% are singletons; the top ten hold 5.4%. This specimen belongs to a study of cytomegalovirus exposure and HLA in healthy donors.

The TCR was taken from a woman aged 40 to 50 in good health and CMV-seropositive. The source material was PBMCs. The chain has TRBV28 and TRBJ2-7, with TRBD1 matching 9 bases. CDR3 DNA: TGTGCCAGCAGTCCCTCACAGGGGGCCACCTACGAGCAGTACTTC. Amino acid sequence: CASSPSQGATYEQYF. The variable domain in full, with the rest retrieved from reference TRBV28 and TRBJ2-7, is DVKVTQSSRYLVKRTGEKVFLECVQDMDHENMFWYRQDPGLGLRLIYFSYDVKMKEKGDIPEGYSVSREKKERFSLILESASTNQTSMYLCASSPSQGATYEQYFGPGTRLTVT.